Reported below is one T cell receptor (beta chain). TCRdb re-called the 5' RACE reads and catalogs CDR3 proteins one per entry, DNA excluded. The sample data list about 380,000 distinct CDR3 sequences. This entry comes from a study of T cells expressing NK-cell markers. The germline V gene encodes CDR1 SEHNR and CDR2 FQNEAQ (reference sequence). The CDR3 totals 14 residues. The receptor was derived from a man aged 18-70 years in good health. The V gene is TRBV7-9, the J gene TRBJ2-6; the D call from TCRdb, TRBD1, cannot be confirmed without DNA. Source material: blood T cells: a sorted CD56 or NKG2C T cell subset, CD4+ or CD8+ T cells, or bulk PBMC T cells (not recorded which). The CDR3 spells CASSWGSGANVLTF.